Here is one T cell receptor (beta chain) with its context. Authors' methods: The authors estimated nucleated cell counts from reference gene primer amplification. Sequenced by immunoSEQ multiplex PCR; TCRdb stores in-frame clones only, minus some. V and J calls plus clone size are reproduced from that table; the DNA served to infer D and trimming. The sample includes approximately 130,000 clones, around 91% seen only once; the top ten take roughly a quarter. The V gene end was trimmed by 6 bases and the J gene end by 0 bases; junction bases not matched to a gene: 4. CDR1 and CDR2 (germline): MDHEN, SYDVKM. The CDR3 is 15 residues long. This entry comes from a study of blood T cell repertoires in COVID-19. Study details: The origin of the acute and convalescent COVID-19 samples was the United States, Italy and Spain. PBMCs, B-cell-depleted T cells, or T cells provided the cDNA or gDNA that made up the material.

The sample was peripheral blood. This TCR came from a man between 65 and 80 years old with active or convalescent COVID-19. V is TRBV28 and J is TRBJ2-1, with TRBD1 identical over 8 bases. The CDR3 protein is CASRQGVGSYNEQFF. The CDR3 DNA follows: TGTGCCAGCAGACAGGGGGTGGGCTCCTACAATGAGCAGTTCTTC. The full variable domain, in which reference TRBV28 and TRBJ2-1 provide the parts outside the CDR3, is DVKVTQSSRYLVKRTGEKVFLECVQDMDHENMFWYRQDPGLGLRLIYFSYDVKMKEKGDIPEGYSVSREKKERFSLILESASTNQTSMYLCASRQGVGSYNEQFFGPGTRLTVL.